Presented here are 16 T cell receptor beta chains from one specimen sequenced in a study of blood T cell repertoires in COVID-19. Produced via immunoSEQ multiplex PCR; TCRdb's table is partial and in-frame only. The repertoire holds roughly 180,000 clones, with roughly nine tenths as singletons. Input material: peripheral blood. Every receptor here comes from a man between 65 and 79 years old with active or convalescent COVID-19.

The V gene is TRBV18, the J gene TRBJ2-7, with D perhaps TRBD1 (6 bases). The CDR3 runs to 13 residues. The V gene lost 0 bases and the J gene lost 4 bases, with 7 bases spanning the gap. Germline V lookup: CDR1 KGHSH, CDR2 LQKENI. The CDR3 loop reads CASSPPGGYEQYF. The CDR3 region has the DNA TGTGCCAGCTCACCACCAGGGGGATACGAGCAGTACTTC. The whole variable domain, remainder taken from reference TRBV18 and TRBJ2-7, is NAGVMQNPRHLVRRRGQEARLRCSPMKGHSHVYWYRQLPEEGLKFMVYLQKENIIDESGMPKERFSAEFPKEGPSILRIQQVVRGDSAAYFCASSPPGGYEQYFGPGTRLTVT.

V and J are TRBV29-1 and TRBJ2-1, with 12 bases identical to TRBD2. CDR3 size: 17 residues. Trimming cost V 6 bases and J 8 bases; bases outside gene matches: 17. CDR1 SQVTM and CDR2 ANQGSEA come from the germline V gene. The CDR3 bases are TGCAGCGTCGCGCGCCGGGCAGGGACTAGCGGGTGGGATGAGCAGTTCTTC. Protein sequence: CSVARRAGTSGWDEQFF.

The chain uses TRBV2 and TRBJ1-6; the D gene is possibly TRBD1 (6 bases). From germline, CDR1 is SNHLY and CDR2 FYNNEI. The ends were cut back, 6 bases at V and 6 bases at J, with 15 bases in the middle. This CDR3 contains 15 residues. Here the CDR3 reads CASRLQGNSNSPLHF. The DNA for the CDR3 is TGTGCCAGCAGACTACAGGGTAATAGTAATTCACCCCTCCACTTT.

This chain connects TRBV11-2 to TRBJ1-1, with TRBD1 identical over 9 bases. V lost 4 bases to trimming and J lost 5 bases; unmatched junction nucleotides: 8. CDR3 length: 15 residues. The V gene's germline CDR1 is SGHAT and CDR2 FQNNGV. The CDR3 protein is CASSWDRVAGTEAFF. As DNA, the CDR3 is TGTGCCAGCAGCTGGGACAGGGTGGCGGGGACTGAAGCTTTCTTT. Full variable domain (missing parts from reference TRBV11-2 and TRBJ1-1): EAGVAQSPRYKIIEKRQSVAFWCNPISGHATLYWYQQILGQGPKLLIQFQNNGVVDDSQLPKDRFSAERLKGVDSTLKIQPAKLEDSAVYLCASSWDRVAGTEAFFGQGTRLTVV.

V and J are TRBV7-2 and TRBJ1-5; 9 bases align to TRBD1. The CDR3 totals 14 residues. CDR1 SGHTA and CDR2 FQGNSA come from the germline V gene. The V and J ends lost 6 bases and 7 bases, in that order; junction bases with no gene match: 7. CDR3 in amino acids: CASRTGQGGQPQHF. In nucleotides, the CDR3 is TGTGCCAGCAGAACGGGACAGGGAGGGCAGCCCCAGCATTTT.

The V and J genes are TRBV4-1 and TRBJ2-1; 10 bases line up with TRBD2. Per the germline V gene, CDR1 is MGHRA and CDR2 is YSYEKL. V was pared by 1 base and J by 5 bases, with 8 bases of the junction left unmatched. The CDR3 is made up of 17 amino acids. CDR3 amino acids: CASSQGSLAGEHNEQFF. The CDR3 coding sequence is TGCGCCAGCAGCCAAGGTAGCCTAGCGGGAGAACACAATGAGCAGTTCTTC.

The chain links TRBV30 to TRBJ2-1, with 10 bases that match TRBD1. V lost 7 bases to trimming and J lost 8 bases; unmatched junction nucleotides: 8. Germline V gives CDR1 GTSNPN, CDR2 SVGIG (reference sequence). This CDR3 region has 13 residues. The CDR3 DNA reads TGTGCCTCCGGGACAGGGGCGTGGGATGAGCAGTTCTTC. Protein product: CASGTGAWDEQFF.

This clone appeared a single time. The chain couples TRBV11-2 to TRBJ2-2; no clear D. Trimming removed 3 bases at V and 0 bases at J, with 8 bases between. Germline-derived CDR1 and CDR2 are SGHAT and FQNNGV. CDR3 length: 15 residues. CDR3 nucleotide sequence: TGTGCCAGCAGCTTCAGCGCCACGAACACCGGGGAGCTGTTTTTT. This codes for CASSFSATNTGELFF.

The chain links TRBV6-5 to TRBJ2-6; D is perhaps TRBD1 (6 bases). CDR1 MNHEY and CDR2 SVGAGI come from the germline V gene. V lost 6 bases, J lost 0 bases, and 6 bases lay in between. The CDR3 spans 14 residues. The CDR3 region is CASSRGSGANVLTF. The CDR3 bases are TGTGCCAGCAGCAGGGGCTCTGGGGCCAACGTCCTGACTTTC.

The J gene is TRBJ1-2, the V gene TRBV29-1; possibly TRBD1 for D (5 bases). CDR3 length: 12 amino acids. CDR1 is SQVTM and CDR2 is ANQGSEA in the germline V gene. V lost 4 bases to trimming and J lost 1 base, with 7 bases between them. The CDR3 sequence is CSVGQNNYGYTF. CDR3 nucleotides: TGCAGCGTTGGACAGAATAACTATGGCTACACCTTC.

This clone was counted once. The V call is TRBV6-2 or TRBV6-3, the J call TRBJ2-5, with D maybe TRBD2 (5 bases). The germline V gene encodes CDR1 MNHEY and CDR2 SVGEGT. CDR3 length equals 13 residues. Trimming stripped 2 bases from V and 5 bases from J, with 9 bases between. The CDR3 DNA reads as TGTGCCAGCAGTTACCCGGGATATGAGACCCAGTACTTC. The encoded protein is CASSYPGYETQYF.

CDR3 nucleotide sequence: TGTGCCAGCTCACAATCCAAGGACAGAGGGTTAAATGGCTACACCTTC. It encodes CASSQSKDRGLNGYTF. The V and J genes are TRBV18 and TRBJ1-2; D may be TRBD1 (6 bases). V lost 4 bases to trimming and J lost 6 bases, with 21 bases between them. The germline gives CDR1 KGHSH, CDR2 LQKENI. This CDR3 has 16 residues.

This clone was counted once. The CDR3 protein is CASSPRLAGDHYEQYF. The CDR3 nucleotides are TGTGCCAGCAGCCCCAGACTAGCGGGAGATCACTACGAGCAGTACTTC. The chain uses TRBV7-9 and TRBJ2-7; 12 nucleotides match TRBD2. The CDR3 covers 16 residues. Trimming removed 5 bases from V and 3 bases from J; junction bases left unmatched: 8. CDR1 is SEHNR and CDR2 is FQNEAQ in the germline V gene (reference sequence).

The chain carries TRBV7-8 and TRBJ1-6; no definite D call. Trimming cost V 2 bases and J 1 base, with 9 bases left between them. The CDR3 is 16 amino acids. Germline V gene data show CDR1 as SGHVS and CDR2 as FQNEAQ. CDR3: CASSLRESSYNSPLHF. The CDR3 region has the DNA TGTGCCAGCAGCTTAAGGGAGAGTTCCTATAATTCACCCCTCCACTTT.

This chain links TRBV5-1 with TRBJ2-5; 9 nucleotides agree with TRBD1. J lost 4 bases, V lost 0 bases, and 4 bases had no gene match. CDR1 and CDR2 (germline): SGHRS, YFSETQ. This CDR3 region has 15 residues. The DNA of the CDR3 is TGCGCCAGCAGCTTGGTACAGGGGGCTGGAGAGACCCAGTACTTC. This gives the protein CASSLVQGAGETQYF.

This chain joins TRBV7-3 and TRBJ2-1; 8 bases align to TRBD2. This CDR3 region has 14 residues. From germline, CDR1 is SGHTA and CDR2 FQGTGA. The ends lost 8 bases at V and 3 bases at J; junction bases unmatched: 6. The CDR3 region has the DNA TGTGCCAGCTCCCTAGCGGGTTTCTACAATGAGCAGTTCTTC. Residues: CASSLAGFYNEQFF.